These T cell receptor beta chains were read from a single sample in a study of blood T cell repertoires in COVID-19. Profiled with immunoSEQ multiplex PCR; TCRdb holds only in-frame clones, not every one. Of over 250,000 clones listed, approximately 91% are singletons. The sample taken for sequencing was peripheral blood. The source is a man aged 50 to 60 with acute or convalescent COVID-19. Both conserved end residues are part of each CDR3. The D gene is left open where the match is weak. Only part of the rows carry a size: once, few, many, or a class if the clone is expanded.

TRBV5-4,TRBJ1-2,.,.,TGTGCCAGCAGCTTGTCTAGGGGTGATGGTGGCTACACCTTC,CASSLSRGDGGYTF
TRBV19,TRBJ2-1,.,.,TGTGCCAGTAATTATGACGCAGGGCGATACAATGAGCAGTTCTTC,CASNYDAGRYNEQFF
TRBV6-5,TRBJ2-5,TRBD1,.,TGTGCCAGCACCGGACAGGGTTTTGGGGAGACCCAGTACTTC,CASTGQGFGETQYF
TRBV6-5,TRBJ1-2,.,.,TGTGCCAGCAGACCACCATATACATTTCGAGGCTACACCTTC,CASRPPYTFRGYTF
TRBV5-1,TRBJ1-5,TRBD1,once,TGCGCCAGCAGCCCCGGGACAGGGAGCAATCAGCCCCAGCATTTT,CASSPGTGSNQPQHF
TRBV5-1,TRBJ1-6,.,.,TGCGCCAGCAGCTTGGGCGGCTCCTATAATTCACCCCTCCACTTT,CASSLGGSYNSPLHF
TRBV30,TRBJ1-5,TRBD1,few,TGTGCCCTTCCGGGACACAGGGGGGGTCAGCCCCAGCATTTT,CALPGHRGGQPQHF
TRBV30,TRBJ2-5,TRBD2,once,TGTGCCTGGAGGAACGGGGGGGGAGAGACCCAGTACTTC,CAWRNGGGETQYF
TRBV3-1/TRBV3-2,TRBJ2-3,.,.,TGTGCCAGCAGTCAAGGGGGCGGGGGAAGCACAGATACGCAGTATTTT,CASSQGGGGSTDTQYF
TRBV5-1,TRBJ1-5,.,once,TGCGCCAGCAGCGCGGACAGCCTAAATCAGCCCCAGCATTTT,CASSADSLNQPQHF
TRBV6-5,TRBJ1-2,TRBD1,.,TGTGCCAGCAGTTTGGGACAGGGCGGTGGCTACACCTTC,CASSLGQGGGYTF
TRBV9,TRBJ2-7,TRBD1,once,TGTGCCAGCAGCGTGGTAGGGGGACAGGGTAGCGAGCAGTACTTC,CASSVVGGQGSEQYF
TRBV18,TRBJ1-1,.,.,TGTGCCAGCTCTGAACAGTTGAACACTGAAGCTTTCTTT,CASSEQLNTEAFF
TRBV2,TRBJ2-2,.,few,TGTGCCAGCAGCCGACAGGGCCGGGGGACCGGGGAGCTGTTTTTT,CASSRQGRGTGELFF
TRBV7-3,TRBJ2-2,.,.,TGTGCCAGCAGCTTAATGGCGACTAGTGTCCCCGGGGAGCTGTTTTTT,CASSLMATSVPGELFF
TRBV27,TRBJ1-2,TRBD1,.,TGTGCCAGCAGTTTCGTAGGGGGCGTTGACTATGGCTACACCTTC,CASSFVGGVDYGYTF
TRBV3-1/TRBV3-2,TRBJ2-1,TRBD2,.,TGTGCCAGCGGGACCCTAGCGGGGGGGCGGAATGAGCAGTTCTTC,CASGTLAGGRNEQFF
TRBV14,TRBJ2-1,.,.,TGTGCCAGCAGCCAAGAGCGGTGGTCCTACAATGAGCAGTTCTTC,CASSQERWSYNEQFF
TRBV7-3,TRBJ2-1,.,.,TGTGCCAGCAGCCCCGGGGGGCCCCCGAATGAGCAGTTCTTC,CASSPGGPPNEQFF
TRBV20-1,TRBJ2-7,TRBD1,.,TGCAGTGCTAGTGGTGGGGACAGGGGGACCTACGAGCAGTACTTC,CSASGGDRGTYEQYF
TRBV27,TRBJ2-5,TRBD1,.,TGTGCCAGCAATTTCATCGGACAGGAAAAAGAGACCCAGTACTTC,CASNFIGQEKETQYF
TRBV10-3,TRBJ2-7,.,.,TGTGCCATCAGCTACGGGGATGGGGAGCAGTACTTC,CAISYGDGEQYF
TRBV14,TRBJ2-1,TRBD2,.,TGTGCCAGCAGCCCTACCTCTCGGGGGGGACGGTACAATGAGCAGTTCTTC,CASSPTSRGGRYNEQFF
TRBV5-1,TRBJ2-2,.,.,TGCGCCAGCAGCCTCCGCGGGGCCCCGACCCCCCTTAACACCGGGGAGCTGTTTTTT,CASSLRGAPTPLNTGELFF
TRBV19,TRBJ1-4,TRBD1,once,TGTGCCAGTAGTGCCATGGACAGGGTGGGTGAAAAACTGTTTTTT,CASSAMDRVGEKLFF
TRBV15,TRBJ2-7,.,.,TGTGCCACCCAGATGGACGGGGATTCCTACGAGCAGTACTTC,CATQMDGDSYEQYF
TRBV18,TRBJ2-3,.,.,TGTGCCAGCCATCCAGCGGGTGCCACAGATACGCAGTATTTT,CASHPAGATDTQYF
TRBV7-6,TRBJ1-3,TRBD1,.,TGTGCCAGCAGCTTAGCTGTGACAGGGACCTCTGGAAACACCATATATTTT,CASSLAVTGTSGNTIYF
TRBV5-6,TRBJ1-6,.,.,TGTGCCAGCAGCTTGTCCGGGGGAAATTCACCCCTCCACTTT,CASSLSGGNSPLHF
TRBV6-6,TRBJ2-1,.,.,TGTGCCAGCAGTCCTATCGTTACTAGCTATACCTACAATGAGCAGTTCTTC,CASSPIVTSYTYNEQFF
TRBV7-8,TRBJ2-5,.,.,TGTGCCAGCAGCTTCAGGGGCGCAGAGACCCAGTACTTC,CASSFRGAETQYF
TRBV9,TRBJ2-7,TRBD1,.,TGTGCCAGCAGCGGCCGACAGGGCGGCGACGAGCAGTACTTC,CASSGRQGGDEQYF
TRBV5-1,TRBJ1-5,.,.,TGCGCCAGCAGCTTGGACCCCTATAGCAATCAGCCCCAGCATTTT,CASSLDPYSNQPQHF
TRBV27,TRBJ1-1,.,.,TGTGCCAGCAGTTCCCCAATCATGAGCACTGAAGCTTTCTTT,CASSSPIMSTEAFF
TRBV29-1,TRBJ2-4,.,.,TGCAGCGCAACGAAGGGGATCTCATCCTCGGGCATTCAGTACTTC,CSATKGISSSGIQYF
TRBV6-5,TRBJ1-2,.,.,TGTGCCAGCACCCAACCCCCGGTAGGGGCCTATGGCTACACCTTC,CASTQPPVGAYGYTF
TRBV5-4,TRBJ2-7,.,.,TGTGCCAGCAGCTTAGGAGGGGCAGGGGGTTCCTACGAGCAGTACTTC,CASSLGGAGGSYEQYF
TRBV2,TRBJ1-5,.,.,TGTGCCAGCAGTGCTGGCTTCAATCAGCCCCAGCATTTT,CASSAGFNQPQHF
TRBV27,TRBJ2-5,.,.,TGTGCCAGCAGTTTCATGGGGGCCGAGGGAGAGACCCAGTACTTC,CASSFMGAEGETQYF
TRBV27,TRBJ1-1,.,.,TGTGCCAGCAGTTTCCTCTATTCACAGGGCGGGAACACTGAAGCTTTCTTT,CASSFLYSQGGNTEAFF
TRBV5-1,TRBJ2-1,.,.,TGCGCCAGCAGCTTGGTACAGGGTACGTCCTACAATGAGCAGTTCTTC,CASSLVQGTSYNEQFF
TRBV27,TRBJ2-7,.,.,TGTGCCAGCGGCAGGGGTGGCGAGCAGTACTTC,CASGRGGEQYF
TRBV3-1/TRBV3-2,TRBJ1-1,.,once,TGTGCCAGCAGCCAAAGGGGGGGCTACACTGAAGCTTTCTTT,CASSQRGGYTEAFF
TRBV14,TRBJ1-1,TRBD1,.,TGTGCCAGCAGCCGGACAGGGACCACTGAAGCTTTCTTT,CASSRTGTTEAFF
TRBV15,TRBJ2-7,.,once,TGTGCCACCAGCAGAGATAAGGCCACGGGGTCCTACGAGCAGTACTTC,CATSRDKATGSYEQYF
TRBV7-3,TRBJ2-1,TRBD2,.,TGTGCCAGCAGTTACGGGGGGTCAAGCTCCTACAATGAGCAGTTCTTC,CASSYGGSSSYNEQFF
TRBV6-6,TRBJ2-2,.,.,TGTGCCAGCAGCTCCGGGGTGCCAGCCGGGGAGCTGTTTTTT,CASSSGVPAGELFF
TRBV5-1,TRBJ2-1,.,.,TGCGCCAGCAGCCCCTCGGACAGATTCAATGGGCAGTTCTTC,CASSPSDRFNGQFF
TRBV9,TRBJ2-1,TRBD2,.,TGTGCCAGCAGCGTAGCATATTCGCGGCTAGCGGGGGGTCTCCCTCACAATGAGCAGTTCTTC,CASSVAYSRLAGGLPHNEQFF
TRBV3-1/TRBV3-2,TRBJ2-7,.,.,TGTGCCAGCAGCCAAGATTTCAGGGGCGTGCAGTACTTC,CASSQDFRGVQYF
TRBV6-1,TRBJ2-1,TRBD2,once,TGTGCCAGCAGTGATGGGCGGGGGGGCGTTGAGCAGTTCTTC,CASSDGRGGVEQFF
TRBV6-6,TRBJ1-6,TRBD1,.,TGTGCCAGCAGTCCCTCGCCTGGACAGGGGGCTTATTCACCCCTCCACTTT,CASSPSPGQGAYSPLHF
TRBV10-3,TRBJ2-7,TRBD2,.,TGTGCCATCACGACTCATCGGGAGGGGGAGCAGTACTTC,CAITTHREGEQYF
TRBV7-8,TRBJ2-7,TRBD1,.,TGTGCCAGCAGAAGGGGGCGGATATCCTACGAGCAGTACTTC,CASRRGRISYEQYF
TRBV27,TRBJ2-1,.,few,TGTGCCAGCGGAGGCGCAGGGGAGGGGGGGTACAATGAGCAGTTCTTC,CASGGAGEGGYNEQFF
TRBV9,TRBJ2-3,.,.,TGTGCCAGCAGCCCCGAGGTCGTTAGCACAGATACGCAGTATTTT,CASSPEVVSTDTQYF
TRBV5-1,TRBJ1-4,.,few,TGCGCCAGCAGCTTGGATGGTAGGGGCACTAATGAAAAACTGTTTTTT,CASSLDGRGTNEKLFF
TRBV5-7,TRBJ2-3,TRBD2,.,TGTGCTCAGGGGCGGGGGGGCACAGATACGCAGTATTTT,CAQGRGGTDTQYF
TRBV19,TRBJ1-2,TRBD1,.,TGTGCCAGTAGTCCGCGACAGGGGAGGGGCTACACCTTC,CASSPRQGRGYTF